Shown below are 26 T cell receptor beta chains from a single sample sequenced in a study of T-cell reconstitution after alpha-beta-depleted transplantation in children. TCRbeta library preparation incorporated unique molecular identifiers. TCRdb analysed the PCR reads with MiXCR anew, one entry per CDR3 protein. The data show hundreds of thousands of distinct CDR3 sequences, with 13% seen just once and around 4% held by the top ten. Specimen: PBMCs, collected from the stem cell graft. The receptors were sampled from a human donor who donated a stem cell graft to a child with Fanconi anemia.

This clonotype was counted a few times. The chain links TRBV5-5 to TRBJ1-5, with no clear D. V gave up 4 bases and J gave up 6 bases, with 11 bases separating them. The CDR3 has 13 amino acids. Germline V gene data show CDR1 as SGHKS and CDR2 as YYEKEE (reference sequence). CDR3 sequence reads: CASSPPAGQPQHF. The CDR3 bases are TGTGCCAGCAGCCCTCCGGCTGGTCAGCCCCAGCATTTT.

This clonotype was detected a few times. This chain connects TRBV28 to TRBJ2-2; D possibly corresponds to TRBD1 (6 bases). Trimming pared 5 bases from V and 1 base from J, leaving 17 bases between. Germline V gene data show CDR1 as MDHEN and CDR2 as SYDVKM. There are 17 residues in the CDR3. CDR3 coding DNA: TGTGCCAGCAGTCCTCACTACAGGGATCTGAACACCGGGGAGCTGTTTTTT. Protein: CASSPHYRDLNTGELFF.

This clonotype was found many times. The gene calls are TRBV7-3 and TRBJ2-5; no firm D call. The CDR3 spans 13 residues. CDR1 is SGHTA, CDR2 FQGTGA, per germline. V lost 2 bases and J lost 4, with 8 bases in between. The CDR3 coding sequence is TGTGCCAGCAGCTTAGGCGTTGGAGAGACCCAGTACTTC. The encoded protein is CASSLGVGETQYF. Full variable domain (remainder filled in from reference TRBV7-3 and TRBJ2-5): GAGVSQTPSNKVTEKGKYVELRCDPISGHTALYWYRQSLGQGPEFLIYFQGTGAADDSGLPNDRFFAVRPEGSVSTLKIQRTERGDSAVYLCASSLGVGETQYFGPGTRLLVL.

The rearrangement links TRBV28 to TRBJ2-1, with 7 nucleotides matching TRBD2. The ends lost 2 bases at V and 9 bases at J; junction bases unmatched: 7. The CDR3 has 14 amino acids. The germline V gene has CDR1 MDHEN and CDR2 SYDVKM. CDR3 DNA sequence: TGTGCCAGCAGTTTAACGCTAGGGAGGGGTGAGCAGTTCTTC. Protein product: CASSLTLGRGEQFF.

This clonotype was picked up a small number of times. The genes are TRBV29-1 and TRBJ1-2, with D possibly matching TRBD1 (6 bases). The CDR3 loop spans 13 amino acids. Trimming left V 7 bases short and J 8 bases short, with 20 bases between. Germline loops: CDR1 SQVTM, CDR2 ANQGSEA. In DNA, the CDR3 is TGCAGCGCATTACAGGGTTCCGAGAACGGCTACACCTTC. It codes for CSALQGSENGYTF.

In its sample, this clonotype was seen many times. The chain uses TRBV7-2 and TRBJ2-3, with 9 bases lining up with TRBD2. Germline trimming cut 5 bases from V and 3 bases from J; bases unmatched to any gene: 6. CDR3 length: 15 residues. Germline V lookup: CDR1 SGHTA, CDR2 FQGNSA. In DNA, the CDR3 is TGTGCCAGCAGCCCAAAGGGACTAGCAACAGATACGCAGTATTTT. It translates to CASSPKGLATDTQYF.

The V and J genes are TRBV5-1 and TRBJ2-5; the D gene is possibly TRBD1 (5 bases). This CDR3 has 14 residues. Trimming took 0 bases from V and 7 from J, leaving 13 bases between them. CDR1 and CDR2 (germline): SGHRS, YFSETQ. The CDR3 DNA follows: TGCGCCAGCAGCTTGGAGGTGGCCCAGGGGACCCAGTACTTC. This codes for CASSLEVAQGTQYF.

The table lists this clonotype with many counts. One end of the junction varies from germline; a read error may be responsible. This chain connects TRBV5-1 to TRBJ2-5; 7 bases fit TRBD2. Germline assignment: CDR1 SGHRS and CDR2 YFSETQ. This CDR3 contains 14 residues. CDR3 amino acids: CASSLGGYQETQYF. The CDR3 nucleotides are TGTGCCAGCAGCTTGGGGGGGTACCAAGAGACCCAGTACTTC.

V usage is TRBV6-5 and J usage is TRBJ1-5, with TRBD1 matching over 10 bases. The CDR3 is 18 residues long. Germline trimming cut 7 bases from V and 3 bases from J; bases unmatched to any gene: 15. From germline, CDR1 is MNHEY and CDR2 SVGAGI. Here the CDR3 reads CASNSGQGVENDNQPQHF. CDR3 in DNA: TGTGCCAGCAATTCCGGACAGGGGGTTGAAAATGACAATCAGCCCCAGCATTTT.

This chain connects TRBV12-3 or TRBV12-4 to TRBJ2-1; D is possibly TRBD1 (6 bases). V was cut by 5 bases and J by 14 bases, with 19 bases left in between. CDR3 size: 13 residues. The CDR3 nucleotides are TGTGCCAGCAGTACACCTGTCCGACAGGCGGAGTTCTTC. Its translation is CASSTPVRQAEFF.

This clonotype was counted at least ten times. This sequence joins TRBV7-6 and TRBJ1-6; no clear D. V was clipped by 0 bases and J by 9 bases, with 6 bases between them. The CDR3 is 13 amino acids. CDR1 is SGHVS and CDR2 is FNYEAQ in the germline V gene. CDR3 DNA sequence: TGTGCCAGCAGCTTAGCAGACGGTTCACCCCTCCACTTT. This translates into CASSLADGSPLHF.

This clonotype showed up just a few times. The rearrangement links TRBV7-2 to TRBJ1-1, with unresolved D. Germline CDR1 is SGHTA and CDR2 is FQGNSA. The CDR3 loop spans 13 amino acids. Trimming removed 4 bases at V and 4 bases at J, with 10 bases between. The CDR3 spells CASSSNPSTEAFF. The CDR3 region has the DNA TGTGCCAGCAGCTCCAACCCCAGCACTGAAGCTTTCTTT.

This clonotype was seen many times. The chain employs TRBV2 and TRBJ2-3, with TRBD2 identical over 9 bases. Trimming at V came to 4 bases and at J to 2 bases, leaving 7 bases not matched to a gene. The CDR3 is 16 amino acids. The germline CDR1 and CDR2 sequences are SNHLY and FYNNEI. The CDR3 nucleotides are TGTGCCAGCAGTGTTCTAGCGGGGACATTCACAGATACGCAGTATTTT. Encoded protein: CASSVLAGTFTDTQYF.

This chain links TRBV12-3 or TRBV12-4 with TRBJ2-3; D may correspond to TRBD1 or TRBD2 (5 bases each). Trimming pared 5 bases from V and 6 bases from J, leaving 18 bases between. This CDR3 has 15 residues. CDR3: CASSIIPGRPDTQYF. The CDR3 coding sequence is TGTGCCAGCAGTATCATACCGGGACGCCCGGATACGCAGTATTTT.

This clonotype was picked up many times. The chain is built from TRBV24-1 and TRBJ2-2; tentative D call: TRBD2 (5 bases). Germline V gives CDR1 KGHDR, CDR2 SFDVKD. V was shortened by 3 bases and J by 4 bases, with 11 bases between the two germline ends. The CDR3 extends over 15 amino acids. The CDR3 coding sequence is TGTGCCACCAGTGATCGGGAAAGACCCACCGGGGAGCTGTTTTTT. This encodes CATSDRERPTGELFF.

This sequence joins TRBV4-3 and TRBJ2-3; D may match TRBD1 or TRBD2 (5 bases each). Germline V CDR1 and CDR2: LGHNA, YSLEER. This CDR3 has 15 residues. V shed 0 bases and J shed 4 bases, with 11 bases lying between them. Here the CDR3 DNA reads TGCGCCAGCAGCCAAGAGGGACCTAGGGCAGATACGCAGTATTTT. Translating it yields CASSQEGPRADTQYF.

The chain carries TRBV29-1 and TRBJ1-2, with TRBD1 matching over 9 bases. Germline assignment: CDR1 SQVTM and CDR2 ANQGSEA. The CDR3 is made up of 13 amino acids. V dropped 5 bases and J dropped 7; count of bases not matched to a gene: 8. CDR3 region: CSVFGQGFSGYTF. The CDR3 bases are TGCAGCGTTTTTGGACAGGGGTTTTCTGGCTACACCTTC. The whole variable domain, filled in from reference TRBV29-1 and TRBJ1-2, reads SAVISQKPSRDICQRGTSLTIQCQVDSQVTMMFWYRQQPGQSLTLIATANQGSEATYESGFVIDKFPISRPNLTFSTLTVSNMSPEDSSIYLCSVFGQGFSGYTFGSGTRLTVV.

There are a few counts of this clonotype. The V and J genes are TRBV5-1 and TRBJ1-6; the D gene is possibly TRBD1 (6 bases). Germline V gives CDR1 SGHRS, CDR2 YFSETQ. V gave up 0 bases and J gave up 8 bases, with 9 bases separating them. There are 14 residues in the CDR3. CDR3 DNA: TGCGCCAGCAGCTTGGACAGGGAGGATTCACCCCTCCACTTT. It yields the protein CASSLDREDSPLHF. Together with reference TRBV5-1 and TRBJ1-6, the CDR3 gives the full variable domain: KAGVTQTPRYLIKTRGQQVTLSCSPISGHRSVSWYQQTPGQGLQFLFEYFSETQRNKGNFPGRFSGRQFSNSRSEMNVSTLELGDSALYLCASSLDREDSPLHFGNGTRLTVT.

The V call is TRBV25-1, the J call TRBJ2-2; 7 bases map to TRBD1. The germline V gene encodes CDR1 MGHDK and CDR2 SYGVNS. This CDR3 has 16 residues. The V and J ends lost 3 bases and 0 bases, in that order; junction bases with no gene match: 4. CDR3: CASSDQRGPNTGELFF. The CDR3 DNA sequence: TGTGCCAGCAGTGATCAAAGGGGGCCGAACACCGGGGAGCTGTTTTTT.

The chain is built from TRBV20-1 and TRBJ1-1; unclear D gene. Germline CDR1 is DFQATT and CDR2 is SNEGSKA (reference sequence). The CDR3 contains 14 residues. V gave up 4 bases and J gave up 3 bases, with 15 bases separating them. The CDR3 DNA reads as TGCAGTGCTACCTATCCGGGGTTGGACACTGAAGCTTTCTTT. As protein: CSATYPGLDTEAFF.

V is TRBV5-1 and J is TRBJ2-7, with 9 nucleotides matching TRBD2. The V segment lost 7 bases and the J segment 3 bases; nucleotides outside the gene matches: 11. The germline CDR1 and CDR2 sequences are SGHRS and YFSETQ. This CDR3 comprises 15 residues. The CDR3 nucleotides read TGCGCCAGCTCGGACGCGGGAGGGGCGCTCTACGAGCAGTACTTC. It is translated as CASSDAGGALYEQYF.

This clonotype was observed a handful of times. This chain uses TRBV4-2 with TRBJ2-1, with D perhaps assigned TRBD1 or TRBD2 (6 bases each). The CDR3 totals 17 residues. CDR1 and CDR2 (germline): LGHNA, YNFKEQ. V lost 4 bases and J 5 bases, leaving 21 bases between the germline ends. CDR3 sequence: CASSPSSTGAQHNEQFF. In DNA, the CDR3 is TGTGCCAGCAGCCCAAGTTCCACGGGGGCGCAACACAATGAGCAGTTCTTC.

This clonotype was seen more than once but under ten times. The chain combines TRBV11-1 with TRBJ1-1; TRBD1 is a possible D gene (6 bases). The CDR3 loop spans 14 amino acids. Between the trimmed V and J ends, which lost 4 bases and 3 bases, there was a span of 12 bases. Germline V gene sequence: CDR1 SGHAT, CDR2 FQDESV (reference sequence). CDR3 coding DNA: TGTGCCAGCAGCTCCAGGGGCGCGTACACTGAAGCTTTCTTT. This sequence encodes CASSSRGAYTEAFF.

This clonotype was detected ten times or more. CDR3 DNA sequence: TGTGCCACCAGTGATTTCCCCGCAGGTGGGGATACGCAGTATTTT. Translating gives CATSDFPAGGDTQYF. The gene calls are TRBV24-1 and TRBJ2-3; D is ambiguous. Germline V CDR1 and CDR2: KGHDR, SFDVKD. CDR3 length: 15 amino acids. Trimming pared 1 base from V and 6 bases from J, leaving 13 bases between.

This clonotype came up many times. This chain links TRBV27 with TRBJ2-7, with 10 bases lining up with TRBD1. Losses at the gene ends were 7 bases for V and 6 bases for J; bases not matched to a gene: 12. CDR3 length: 15 residues. The V gene's germline CDR1 is MNHEY and CDR2 SMNVEV (reference sequence). CDR3 DNA sequence: TGTGCCAGCACCATTAGGTGGACAGGGGGGACCGAGCAGTACTTC. Its translation is CASTIRWTGGTEQYF.

This chain uses TRBV12-3 or TRBV12-4 with TRBJ2-2, with 9 bases aligning to TRBD1. The CDR3 is 14 residues long. V shed 6 bases and J 7 bases; nucleotides not matched to a gene: 6. Here the CDR3 reads CASRTGGAHGELFF. Here the CDR3 DNA reads TGTGCCAGCAGGACAGGGGGGGCCCACGGGGAGCTGTTTTTT.